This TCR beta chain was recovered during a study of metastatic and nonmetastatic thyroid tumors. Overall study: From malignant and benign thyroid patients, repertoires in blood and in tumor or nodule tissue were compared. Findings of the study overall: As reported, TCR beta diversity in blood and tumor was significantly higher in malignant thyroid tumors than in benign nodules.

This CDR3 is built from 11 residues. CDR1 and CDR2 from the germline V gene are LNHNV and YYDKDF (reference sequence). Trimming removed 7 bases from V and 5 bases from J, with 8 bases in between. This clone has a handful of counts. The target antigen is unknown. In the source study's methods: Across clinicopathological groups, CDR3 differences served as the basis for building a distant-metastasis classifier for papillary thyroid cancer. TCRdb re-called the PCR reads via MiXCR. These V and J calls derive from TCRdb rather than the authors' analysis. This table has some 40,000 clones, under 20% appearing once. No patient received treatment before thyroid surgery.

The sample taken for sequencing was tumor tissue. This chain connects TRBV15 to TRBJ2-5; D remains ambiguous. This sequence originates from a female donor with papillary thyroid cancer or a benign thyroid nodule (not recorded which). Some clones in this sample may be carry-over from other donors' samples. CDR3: CATISRETQYF. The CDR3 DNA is TGTGCCACCATCAGTAGGGAGACCCAGTACTTC.